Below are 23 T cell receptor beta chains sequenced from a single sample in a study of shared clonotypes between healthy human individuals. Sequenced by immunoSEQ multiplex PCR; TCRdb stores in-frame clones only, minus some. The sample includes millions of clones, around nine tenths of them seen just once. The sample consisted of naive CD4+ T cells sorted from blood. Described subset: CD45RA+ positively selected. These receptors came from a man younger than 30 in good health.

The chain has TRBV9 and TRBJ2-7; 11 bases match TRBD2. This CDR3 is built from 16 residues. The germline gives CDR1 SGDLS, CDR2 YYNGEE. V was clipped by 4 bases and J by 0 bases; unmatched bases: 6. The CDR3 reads CASSRLAGGSSYEQYF. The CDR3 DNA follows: TGTGCCAGCAGCCGGTTAGCGGGGGGGAGCTCCTACGAGCAGTACTTC.

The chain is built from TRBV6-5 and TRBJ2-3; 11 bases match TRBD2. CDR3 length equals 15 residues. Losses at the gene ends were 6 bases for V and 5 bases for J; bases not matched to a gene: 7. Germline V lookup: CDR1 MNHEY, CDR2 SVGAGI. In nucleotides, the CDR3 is TGTGCCAGCAGACGCCCCGGGACTAGCGGAGATACGCAGTATTTT. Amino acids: CASRRPGTSGDTQYF.

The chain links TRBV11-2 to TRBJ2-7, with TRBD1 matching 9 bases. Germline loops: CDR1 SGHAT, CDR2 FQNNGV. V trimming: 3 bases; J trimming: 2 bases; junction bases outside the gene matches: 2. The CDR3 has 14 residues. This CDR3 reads CASSLGTGTYEQYF. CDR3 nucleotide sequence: TGTGCCAGCAGCTTGGGGACAGGGACCTACGAGCAGTACTTC.

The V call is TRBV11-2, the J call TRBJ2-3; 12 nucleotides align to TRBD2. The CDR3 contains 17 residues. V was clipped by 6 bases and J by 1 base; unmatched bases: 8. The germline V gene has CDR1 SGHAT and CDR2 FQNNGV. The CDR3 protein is CASSILAGGLGTDTQYF. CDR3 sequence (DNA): TGTGCCAGCAGTATCCTAGCGGGGGGGTTGGGCACAGATACGCAGTATTTT.

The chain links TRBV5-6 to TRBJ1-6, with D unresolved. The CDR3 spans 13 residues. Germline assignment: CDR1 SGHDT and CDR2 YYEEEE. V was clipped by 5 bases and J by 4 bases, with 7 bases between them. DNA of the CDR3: TGTGCCAGCAGTTATGGTTATAATTCACCCCTCCACTTT. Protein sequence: CASSYGYNSPLHF.

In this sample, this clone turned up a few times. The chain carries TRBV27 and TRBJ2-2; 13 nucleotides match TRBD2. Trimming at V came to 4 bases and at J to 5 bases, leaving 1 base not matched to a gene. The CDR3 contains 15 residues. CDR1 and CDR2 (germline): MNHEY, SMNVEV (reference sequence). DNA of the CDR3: TGTGCCAGCAGTTCGGGACTAGCGGGGACCGGGGAGCTGTTTTTT. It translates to CASSSGLAGTGELFF.

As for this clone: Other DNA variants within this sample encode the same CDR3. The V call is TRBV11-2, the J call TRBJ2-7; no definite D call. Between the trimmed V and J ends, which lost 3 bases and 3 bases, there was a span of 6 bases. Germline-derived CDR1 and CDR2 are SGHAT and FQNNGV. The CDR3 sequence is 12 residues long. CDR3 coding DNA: TGTGCCAGCAGCTTCGGCAGCTACGAGCAGTACTTC. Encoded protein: CASSFGSYEQYF.

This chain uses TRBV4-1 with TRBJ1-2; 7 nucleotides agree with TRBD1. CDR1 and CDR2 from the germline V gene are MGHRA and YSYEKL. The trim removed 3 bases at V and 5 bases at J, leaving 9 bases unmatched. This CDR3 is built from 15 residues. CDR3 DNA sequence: TGCGCCAGCAGCCAGGGCTTGACAGGGAATTATGGCTACACCTTC. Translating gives CASSQGLTGNYGYTF.

The CDR3 loop reads CASSSRTRGGGLYQETQYF. The DNA for the CDR3 is TGTGCCAGCAGTTCCCGGACTAGAGGGGGGGGGTTGTACCAAGAGACCCAGTACTTC. This chain joins TRBV28 and TRBJ2-5; a weak D match, TRBD2 (7 bases). Germline CDR1 MDHEN, CDR2 SYDVKM. Trimming cost V 4 bases and J 0 bases, with 24 bases left between them. CDR3 length equals 19 residues.

CDR3 bases: TGTGCTAGTGGTTTGTCGGGGGGAACCCAGCATTTT. This codes for CASGLSGGTQHF. The J gene is TRBJ1-5, the V gene TRBV12-5; TRBD1 might be the D (5 bases). CDR3 length: 12 amino acids. Trimming took off 2 bases at V and 11 bases at J, with 10 bases between the two ends. Germline V gene data show CDR1 as LGHNT and CDR2 as FRNRAP.

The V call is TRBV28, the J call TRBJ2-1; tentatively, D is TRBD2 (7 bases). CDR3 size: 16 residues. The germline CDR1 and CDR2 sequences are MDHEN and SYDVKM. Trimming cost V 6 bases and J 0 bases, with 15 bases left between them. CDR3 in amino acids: CASSRGGISSYNEQFF. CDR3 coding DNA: TGTGCCAGCAGCAGGGGAGGGATTAGCTCCTACAATGAGCAGTTCTTC.

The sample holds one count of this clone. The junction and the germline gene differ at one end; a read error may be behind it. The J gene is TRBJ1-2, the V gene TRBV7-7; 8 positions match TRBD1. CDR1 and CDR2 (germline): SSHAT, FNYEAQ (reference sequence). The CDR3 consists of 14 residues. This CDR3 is CASSSQGANYGYTF. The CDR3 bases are TGTGCTAGCAGCTCCCAGGGGGCGAACTATGGCTACACCTTC. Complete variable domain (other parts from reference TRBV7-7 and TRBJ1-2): GAGVSQSPRYKVTKRGQDVTLRCDPISSHATLYWYQQALGQGPEFLTYFNYEAQPDKSGLPSDRFSAERPEGSISTLTIQRTEQRDSAMYRCASSSQGANYGYTFGSGTRLTVV.

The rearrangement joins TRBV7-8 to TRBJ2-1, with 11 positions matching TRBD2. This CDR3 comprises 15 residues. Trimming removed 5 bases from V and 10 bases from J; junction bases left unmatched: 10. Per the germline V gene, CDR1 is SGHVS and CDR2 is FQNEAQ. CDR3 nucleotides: TGTGCCAGCAGCCCTCTTACTAGCGGGGGAGGGGAGCAGTTCTTC. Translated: CASSPLTSGGGEQFF.

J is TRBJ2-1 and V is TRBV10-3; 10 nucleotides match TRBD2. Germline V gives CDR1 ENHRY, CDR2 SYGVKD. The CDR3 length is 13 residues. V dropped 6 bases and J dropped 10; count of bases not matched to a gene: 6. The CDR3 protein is CAIRGTSEDEQFF. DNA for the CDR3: TGTGCCATCAGGGGGACTAGCGAAGACGAGCAGTTCTTC.

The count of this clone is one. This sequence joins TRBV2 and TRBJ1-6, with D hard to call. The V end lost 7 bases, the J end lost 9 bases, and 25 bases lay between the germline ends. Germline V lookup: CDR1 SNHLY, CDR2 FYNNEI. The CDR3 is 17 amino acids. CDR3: CASTLFGDALGGSPLHF. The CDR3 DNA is TGTGCCAGCACCTTGTTTGGGGATGCCCTTGGAGGTTCACCCCTCCACTTT.

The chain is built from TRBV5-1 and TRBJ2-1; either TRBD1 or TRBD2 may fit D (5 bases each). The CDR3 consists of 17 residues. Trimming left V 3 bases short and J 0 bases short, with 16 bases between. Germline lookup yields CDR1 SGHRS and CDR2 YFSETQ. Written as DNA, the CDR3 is TGCGCCAGCAGCTCCGGGGCTGGCTTTAGCTCCTACAATGAGCAGTTCTTC. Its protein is CASSSGAGFSSYNEQFF.

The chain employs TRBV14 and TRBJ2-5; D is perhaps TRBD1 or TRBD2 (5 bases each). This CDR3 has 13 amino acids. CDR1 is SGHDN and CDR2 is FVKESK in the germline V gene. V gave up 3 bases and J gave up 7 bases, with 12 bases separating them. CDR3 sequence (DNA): TGTGCCAGCAGCCACGGGGACCGAGGGACCCAGTACTTC. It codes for CASSHGDRGTQYF.

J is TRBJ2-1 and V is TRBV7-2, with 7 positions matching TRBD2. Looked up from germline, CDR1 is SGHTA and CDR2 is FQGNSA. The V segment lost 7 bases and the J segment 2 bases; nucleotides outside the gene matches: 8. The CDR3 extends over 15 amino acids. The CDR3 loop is CASTGGGRAYNEQFF. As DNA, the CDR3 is TGTGCCAGCACCGGTGGCGGGAGAGCCTACAATGAGCAGTTCTTC. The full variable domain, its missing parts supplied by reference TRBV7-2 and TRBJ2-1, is GAGVSQSPSNKVTEKGKDVELRCDPISGHTALYWYRQSLGQGLEFLIYFQGNSAPDKSGLPSDRFSAERTGGSVSTLTIQRTQQEDSAVYLCASTGGGRAYNEQFFGPGTRLTVL.

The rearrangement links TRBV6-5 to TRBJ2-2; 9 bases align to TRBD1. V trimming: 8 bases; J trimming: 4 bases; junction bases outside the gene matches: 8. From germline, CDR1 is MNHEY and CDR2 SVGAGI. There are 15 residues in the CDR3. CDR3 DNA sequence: TGTGCCAGCTACAGGGGGCCTTTGGCCACCGGGGAGCTGTTTTTT. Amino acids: CASYRGPLATGELFF.

CDR3 loop: CASSAQAGPYGYTF. Written as DNA, the CDR3 is TGTGCCAGTAGTGCCCAGGCAGGCCCCTATGGCTACACCTTC. The chain couples TRBV19 to TRBJ1-2; no clear D gene. V was cut by 5 bases and J by 4 bases, with 14 bases left in between. From germline, CDR1 is LNHDA and CDR2 SQIVND (reference sequence). This CDR3 has 14 amino acids.

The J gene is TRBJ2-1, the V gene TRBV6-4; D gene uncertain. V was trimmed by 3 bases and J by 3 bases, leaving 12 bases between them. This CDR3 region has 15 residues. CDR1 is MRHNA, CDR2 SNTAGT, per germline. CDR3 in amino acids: CASSEELGFYNEQFF. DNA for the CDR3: TGTGCCAGCAGTGAGGAGTTGGGTTTCTACAATGAGCAGTTCTTC.

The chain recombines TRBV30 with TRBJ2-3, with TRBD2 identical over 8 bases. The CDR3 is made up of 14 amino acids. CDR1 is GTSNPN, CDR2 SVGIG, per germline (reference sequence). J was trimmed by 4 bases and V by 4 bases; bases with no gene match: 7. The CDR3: CAWTREGRSDTQYF. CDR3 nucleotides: TGTGCCTGGACACGGGAGGGCCGTTCAGATACGCAGTATTTT. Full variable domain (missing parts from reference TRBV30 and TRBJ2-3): SQTIHQWPATLVQPVGSPLSLECTVEGTSNPNLYWYRQAAGRGLQLLFYSVGIGQISSEVPQNLSASRPQDRQFILSSKKLLLSDSGFYLCAWTREGRSDTQYFGPGTRLTVL.

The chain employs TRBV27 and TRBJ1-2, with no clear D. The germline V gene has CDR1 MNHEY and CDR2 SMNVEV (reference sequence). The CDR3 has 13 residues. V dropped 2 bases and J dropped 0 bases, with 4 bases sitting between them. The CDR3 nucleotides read TGTGCCAGCAGTTTAGGACCTAACTATGGCTACACCTTC. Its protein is CASSLGPNYGYTF.